Reported below is one T cell receptor (beta chain). The CDR3 is 14 residues long. The V and J ends lost 2 bases and 1 base respectively, with 9 bases between them. Germline V gives CDR1 SGHRS, CDR2 YFSETQ. Some clones are missing from TCRdb's copy, which holds only in-frame ones; the method was immunoSEQ multiplex PCR. The data hold some 100,000 clones, with about 85% observed a single time. The data derive from a study of blood T cell repertoires in COVID-19. The TCR originated in a woman in her seventies with active or convalescent COVID-19. The sequenced material came from peripheral blood. V usage is TRBV5-1 and J usage is TRBJ1-1; possibly TRBD1 for D (5 bases). The CDR3 reads CASSFSQGNTEAFF. CDR3 bases: TGCGCCAGCAGCTTTTCCCAGGGGAACACTGAAGCTTTCTTT.